The source of this T cell receptor beta chain is a study of shared clonotypes between healthy human individuals. Turning to the study itself: There were three CD4 naive, three CD4 memory, two CD8 naive and one CD8 memory plates per donor.

A word on this clone: Its antigen is not known.

CDR1 GTSNPN and CDR2 SVGIG come from the germline V gene (reference sequence). The CDR3 contains 14 residues. V was cut by 5 bases and J by 9 bases, with 17 bases left in between. Only in-frame clones appear in the TCRdb table, and some are missing; sequencing was by immunoSEQ multiplex PCR. The repertoire has about 2.4 million clones, roughly nine tenths of them found once; the top ten carry around 0.14%. Study-wide results and caveats: On the whole, naive subsets had larger estimated richness than memory subsets had.

The sequence derives from a man between 18 and 35 years old in good health. The chain couples TRBV30 to TRBJ1-6; D is unclear. Specimen: naive CD4+ T cells sorted from blood. The subset denotes: CD45RA+ positively selected. This CDR3 is CAWGRRVVGSPLHF. For the CDR3, the DNA is TGTGCCTGGGGCCGACGGGTTGTGGGTTCACCCCTCCACTTT.